The rows below give T cell receptor beta chains drawn from one sample of a study of blood T cells in healthy people across ages. TCRdb redid the calling of the 5' RACE reads with MiXCR, one entry per CDR3 protein. This sample has about 800,000 distinct CDR3 sequences, with more than 45% found just once. The sample comprised blood. Receptors were obtained from a man aged 30 to 45 in good health. CDR3s include the opening cysteine and the closing phenylalanine or tryptophan. A D gene is named only where the DNA matches it firmly. Part of the rows lack a size; the others show once, few, many or a class for expanded clones.

NA NA TRBJ1-1 TRBV29-1 CSADGGNTEAFF
TRBD1 many TRBJ2-7 TRBV11-2 CASSFIWTGPTYEQYF
TRBD1 NA TRBJ1-1 TRBV7-2 CASSPRQGGNTEAFF
NA NA TRBJ1-5 TRBV12-3/TRBV12-4 CASSLADRRGQPQHF
TRBD2 NA TRBJ2-1 TRBV4-2 CASSQVLAGVSYNEQFF
NA few TRBJ2-7 TRBV6-5 CASRSSGYEQYF
TRBD2 NA TRBJ2-5 TRBV4-2 CASSQDLKAGGQETQYF
NA NA TRBJ2-7 TRBV29-1 CSVEDRYSYEQYF
NA NA TRBJ2-3 TRBV5-1 CASSLALTTDTQYF
TRBD2 once TRBJ2-1 TRBV27 CASSRPGLAGSPPFF
NA few TRBJ1-2 TRBV6-2/TRBV6-3 CASRASGARGYTF
TRBD1 NA TRBJ2-1 TRBV10-3 CAIRAGTAFNEQFF
NA few TRBJ2-7 TRBV20-1 CSANAQDSSYEQYF
TRBD1 NA TRBJ1-4 TRBV12-3/TRBV12-4 CASSPGGQRNEKLFF
NA many TRBJ2-3 TRBV7-2 CASSLLTDTQYF
NA NA TRBJ1-4 TRBV4-2 CASSRTAGSTNEKLFF
NA few TRBJ2-7 TRBV5-4 CASKPDKSSYEQYF
TRBD2 NA TRBJ2-1 TRBV10-3 CAISRGSGGFDNEQFF